The 29 T cell receptor beta chains presented below share a single source sample, sequenced in a study of CXCR3-negative and CXCR3-positive naive CD8 T cells. UMI-labeled 5' RACE yielded the TRB cDNA libraries. TCRdb reprocessed the 5' RACE reads and keeps a single row for each CDR3 protein, giving no DNA. Here the sample table reports 100,000 or so distinct CDR3 sequences. Sequencing was carried out using naive CXCR3- CD8+ T cells from blood. Subset given: CD45RO-CCR7+CD27+CD95- naive CD8+ T cells lacking CXCR3 (TNR3-). These receptors were obtained from a human donor in good health. Some clones in this sample may be carry-over from other donors' samples.

This rearrangement joins TRBV7-2 to TRBJ2-3. CDR3 length: 13 amino acids. Germline CDR1 reads SGHTA; CDR2 reads FQGNSA. The CDR3 sequence: CASSTQGTDTQYF.

The chain links TRBV29-1 to TRBJ2-2; the TCRdb call, TRBD1, lacks DNA for checking. Germline CDR1 is SQVTM and CDR2 is ANQGSEA. CDR3 length: 13 amino acids. The chain's CDR3 is CSVRTANTGELFF.

The chain links TRBV7-9 to TRBJ2-7; lacking DNA, the TRBD1 call made by TCRdb goes unchecked. Germline values: CDR1 SEHNR, CDR2 FQNEAQ (reference sequence). CDR3 length: 15 residues. This chain's CDR3 is CASSDLGTAPYEQYF.

The V call is TRBV5-1, the J call TRBJ1-1; the D call from TCRdb, TRBD1, cannot be confirmed without DNA. Germline values: CDR1 SGHRS, CDR2 YFSETQ. The CDR3 has 13 residues. This chain's CDR3 is CASSMDRATEAFF.

V is TRBV7-3 and J is TRBJ1-1; the TRBD1 assignment by TCRdb is unverifiable without DNA. Germline assignment: CDR1 SGHTA and CDR2 FQGTGA. This CDR3 region has 13 residues. The CDR3 spells CASSATGTGDAFF.

The chain links TRBV7-2 to TRBJ2-3; TCRdb indicates TRBD2, and absent DNA this call remains unverified. The CDR3 length is 17 residues. Germline CDR1 and CDR2: SGHTA and FQGNSA. The CDR3 sequence is CASSLVAEGGSTDTQYF.

The CDR3: CSARDLAGVTYEQYF. The chain combines TRBV20-1 with TRBJ2-7; TCRdb names TRBD2, which stays unverified in the absence of DNA. Germline CDR1 DFQATT, CDR2 SNEGSKA (reference sequence). The CDR3 totals 15 residues.

V usage is TRBV4-1 and J usage is TRBJ2-3. Germline CDR1 MGHRA, CDR2 YSYEKL. The CDR3 extends over 14 amino acids. CDR3 protein: CASSQGGLTDTQYF.

This chain uses TRBV27 with TRBJ2-4. This CDR3 has 13 residues. Germline lookup yields CDR1 MNHEY and CDR2 SMNVEV (reference sequence). Here the CDR3 reads CASSLASGNIQYF.

This chain links TRBV7-6 with TRBJ2-3; the TRBD2 assignment by TCRdb is unverifiable without DNA. There are 16 residues in the CDR3. In germline, CDR1 is SGHVS, CDR2 FNYEAQ. The CDR3 protein is CASSRVAGGIADTQYF.

The chain links TRBV12-3 or TRBV12-4 to TRBJ2-7. There are 12 residues in the CDR3. The CDR3 sequence: CASSLNPHEQYF.

This chain links TRBV6-2 or TRBV6-3 with TRBJ2-1; TCRdb names TRBD2, which stays unverified in the absence of DNA. This CDR3 is 15 amino acids long. The germline gives CDR1 MNHEY, CDR2 SVGEGT. CDR3 residues: CASSYLAGGWDEQFF.

The rearrangement uses TRBV25-1 and TRBJ2-7; TCRdb names TRBD1, which stays unverified in the absence of DNA. The CDR3 sequence is 16 residues long. In germline, CDR1 is MGHDK, CDR2 SYGVNS. The CDR3: CASSAGAGTGFYEQYF.

The rearrangement uses TRBV13 and TRBJ2-7. Germline V lookup: CDR1 PRHDT, CDR2 FYEKMQ (reference sequence). The CDR3 is made up of 13 amino acids. CDR3 amino acids: CASSFGSVGEQYF.

This sequence joins TRBV5-1 and TRBJ2-3; with no DNA, the TCRdb D assignment of TRBD2 cannot be verified. The CDR3 runs 15 residues. CDR1 and CDR2 from the germline V gene are SGHRS and YFSETQ. CDR3 region: CASADASGSTDTQYF.

This chain joins TRBV6-4 and TRBJ2-1; without DNA, the TCRdb call of TRBD2 cannot be checked. CDR1 is MRHNA and CDR2 is SNTAGT in the germline V gene. CDR3 length equals 16 residues. Here the CDR3 reads CASSDQYHSPYNEQFF.

J is TRBJ1-2 and V is TRBV5-1; checking the TCRdb D call of TRBD1 is not possible without DNA. This CDR3 region has 15 residues. The germline CDR1 and CDR2 sequences are SGHRS and YFSETQ. CDR3: CASSQTSTGFYGYTF.

CDR3 protein: CSVDGNYGYTF. The rearrangement links TRBV29-1 to TRBJ1-2. This CDR3 comprises 11 residues. Germline lookup yields CDR1 SQVTM and CDR2 ANQGSEA.

The chain is built from TRBV7-9 and TRBJ2-7; TCRdb proposes TRBD1, but this gene call is untestable without DNA. CDR1 and CDR2 from the germline V gene are SEHNR and FQNEAQ (reference sequence). The CDR3 runs 13 residues. CDR3 residues: CASSSPGSYEQYF. Full variable domain (outside the CDR3, taken from reference TRBV7-9 and TRBJ2-7): DTGVSQNPRHKITKRGQNVTFRCDPISEHNRLYWYRQTLGQGPEFLTYFQNEAQLEKSRLLSDRFSAERPKGSFSTLEIQRTEQGDSAMYLCASSSPGSYEQYFGPGTRLTVT.

The rearrangement uses TRBV28 and TRBJ2-1; there is no DNA to check the TCRdb D call of TRBD1. This CDR3 has 16 amino acids. Germline CDR1 and CDR2: MDHEN and SYDVKM. The CDR3: CASSLLSPSSYNEQFF.

V and J are TRBV6-2 or TRBV6-3 and TRBJ2-1; the D call of TRBD1 rests on TCRdb alone, since no DNA is present to check it. Germline values: CDR1 MNHEY, CDR2 SVGEGT. The CDR3 covers 15 residues. The CDR3 protein is CASTGWGNKGNEQFF.

The J gene is TRBJ1-2, the V gene TRBV15. The CDR3 is made up of 13 amino acids. Germline loops: CDR1 LNHNV, CDR2 YYDKDF (reference sequence). The CDR3 protein is CATSTRFGYGYTF.

The rearrangement links TRBV6-5 to TRBJ2-7; absent DNA, TCRdb's TRBD2 call cannot be checked. The germline gives CDR1 MNHEY, CDR2 SVGAGI. This CDR3 has 12 residues. The CDR3 region is CASSYLGSEQYF.

The chain couples TRBV7-6 to TRBJ2-1; TCRdb's D call of TRBD1 is untestable without DNA. The CDR3 sequence is 19 residues long. Germline assignment: CDR1 SGHVS and CDR2 FNYEAQ. This chain's CDR3 is CASSSMGPGLDLGYNEQFF.

V and J are TRBV7-9 and TRBJ2-5. The CDR3 contains 13 residues. CDR1 is SEHNR and CDR2 is FQNEAQ in the germline V gene (reference sequence). CDR3 sequence: CASSSREMETQYF.

The genes are TRBV5-5 and TRBJ2-1; TCRdb lists TRBD1, though no DNA is available to test this call. Germline V gene data show CDR1 as SGHKS and CDR2 as YYEKEE (reference sequence). There are 15 residues in the CDR3. The CDR3 protein is CASSPGGSSYNEQLF.

The chain joins TRBV5-1 to TRBJ2-1; the TCRdb D gene call, TRBD2, has no DNA to confirm it. CDR3 length: 17 amino acids. Germline CDR1 is SGHRS and CDR2 is YFSETQ. The chain's CDR3 is CASSLGAEVWENNEQFF.

The rearrangement links TRBV29-1 to TRBJ1-1. From germline, CDR1 is SQVTM and CDR2 ANQGSEA. This CDR3 comprises 12 residues. This chain's CDR3 is CSVKMANTEAFF. Full variable domain (outside the CDR3, taken from reference TRBV29-1 and TRBJ1-1): SAVISQKPSRDICQRGTSLTIQCQVDSQVTMMFWYRQQPGQSLTLIATANQGSEATYESGFVIDKFPISRPNLTFSTLTVSNMSPEDSSIYLCSVKMANTEAFFGQGTRLTVV.

The rearrangement links TRBV7-3 to TRBJ2-3. CDR3 length equals 15 residues. The germline V gene has CDR1 SGHTA and CDR2 FQGTGA. CDR3 in amino acids: CASSLSASSTDTQYF.